The entry below describes one T cell receptor (beta chain). This entry comes from a study of blood T cell repertoires in COVID-19. The wider study: Sites across the United States, Italy and Spain contributed samples from acute and convalescent COVID-19. From T cells, B-cell-depleted T cells, or PBMCs came the material, which was cDNA or gDNA.

The V and J ends lost 5 bases and 12 bases respectively, with 16 bases between them. The CDR3 has 12 amino acids. Germline V gives CDR1 MDHEN, CDR2 SYDVKM. Original processing notes: Reference gene primer amplification gave nucleated cell count estimates. Here immunoSEQ multiplex PCR was the method, and the copy in TCRdb shows in-frame clones only, minus some. V and J calls and clone size are given by that table; D and trimming were obtained from the DNA. The sample holds over 100,000 clones; more than 60% are singletons and the top ten take approximately 1.9%. J is TRBJ1-2 and V is TRBV28; D possibly corresponds to TRBD1 (5 bases). Sequences were obtained from peripheral blood. The source is a woman in her 70s with acute or convalescent COVID-19. CDR3 loop: CASSNYEGRNTF. The CDR3 region has the DNA TGTGCCAGCAGTAACTATGAGGGGAGGAACACCTTC.